The next 16 T cell receptor beta chains were all read from a single sample in a study of T cells in Graves' hyperthyroidism and ophthalmopathy. Regions amplified from RNA transcripts were the TCR beta CDR3 regions. An initial round of RT-PCR targeting the TCR CDR3 relied on the HTBI primer set. TCRdb re-called the multiplex PCR reads through MiXCR, storing one row per CDR3 protein. The sample has hundreds of thousands of distinct CDR3 sequences, 38% seen once. Sequenced: blood. The receptors here all came from a man between 18 and 29 years old with Graves' hyperthyroidism.

This clonotype has at least ten counts. V gene TRBV29-1 combines with J gene TRBJ2-7, with 7 bases that match TRBD1. The germline CDR1 and CDR2 sequences are SQVTM and ANQGSEA. The V segment lost 1 base and the J segment 2 bases; nucleotides outside the gene matches: 2. This CDR3 spans 13 amino acids. The CDR3 nucleotides are TGCAGCGTTGAAGTCAGGGGGACCTACGAGCAGTACTTC. It specifies CSVEVRGTYEQYF.

This clonotype was counted many times. The rearrangement joins TRBV9 to TRBJ1-2; tentatively, D is TRBD1 (6 bases). The V end lost 3 bases, the J end lost 5 bases, and 14 bases lay between the germline ends. Germline assignment: CDR1 SGDLS and CDR2 YYNGEE. This CDR3 spans 14 amino acids. In DNA form, the CDR3 reads TGTGCCAGCAGCGAGCACAGGGTTCCGTATGGCTACACCTTC. The encoded protein is CASSEHRVPYGYTF.

This clonotype turned up a few times. CDR3 coding DNA: TGCAGTGCCCATTCAGGGGAAAACACTGAAGCTTTCTTT. This encodes CSAHSGENTEAFF. V usage is TRBV20-1 and J usage is TRBJ1-1, with a possible D match to TRBD1 (6 bases). Trimming took 6 bases from V and 2 from J, leaving 13 bases between them. The CDR3 is 13 amino acids. Germline V gives CDR1 DFQATT, CDR2 SNEGSKA (reference sequence).

This clonotype was observed many times. The chain recombines TRBV9 with TRBJ1-5, with D possibly matching TRBD1 (5 bases). The V end was cut by 3 bases, the J end by 4 bases, with 14 bases between. The CDR3 is made up of 15 amino acids. Germline values: CDR1 SGDLS, CDR2 YYNGEE. The CDR3 region is CASSALPGSNQPQHF. CDR3 DNA: TGTGCCAGCAGCGCCCTACCAGGGAGTAATCAGCCCCAGCATTTT.

There are many counts of this clonotype. The chain has TRBV20-1 and TRBJ2-5; tentatively, D is TRBD2 (6 bases). Trimming took 5 bases from V and 10 from J, leaving 14 bases between them. This CDR3 region has 11 residues. CDR1 and CDR2 (germline): DFQATT, SNEGSKA (reference sequence). The CDR3 region is CSAQLWGDQYF. The CDR3 DNA reads TGCAGTGCTCAACTTTGGGGGGACCAGTACTTC.

The DNA of the CDR3 is TGTGCCAGTAGTATAATTGGGACCTCCTATGGCTACACCTTC. This sequence encodes CASSIIGTSYGYTF. The chain joins TRBV19 to TRBJ1-2; D perhaps matches TRBD1 (5 bases). This CDR3 spans 14 amino acids. Trimming cost V 2 bases and J 4 bases, with 11 bases left between them. Per the germline V gene, CDR1 is LNHDA and CDR2 is SQIVND (reference sequence).

This clonotype was seen a handful of times. The chain links TRBV4-1 to TRBJ2-7, with D possibly matching TRBD1 (6 bases). Germline values: CDR1 MGHRA, CDR2 YSYEKL. This CDR3 contains 13 residues. Trimming removed 1 base at V and 4 bases at J, with 8 bases between. The CDR3 here is CASSQVGHYEQYF. The CDR3, as DNA: TGCGCCAGCAGCCAAGTGGGACATTACGAGCAGTACTTC.

The genes are TRBV10-3 and TRBJ2-7, with D unresolved. Trimming removed 0 bases at V and 7 bases at J, with 7 bases between. Germline V gives CDR1 ENHRY, CDR2 SYGVKD. The CDR3 spans 12 residues. CDR3 nucleotide sequence: TGTGCCATCAGTGAGTCGGTTCGGGAGCAGTACTTC. Translating it yields CAISESVREQYF.

The CDR3 coding sequence is TGTGCCAGCAGCTTCGGACTAGCTTCCGTGGAGACCCAGTACTTC. Amino acid sequence: CASSFGLASVETQYF. The J gene is TRBJ2-5, the V gene TRBV5-4, with 8 bases lining up with TRBD2. Germline assignment: CDR1 SGHNT and CDR2 YYREEE (reference sequence). This CDR3 is 15 amino acids long. Trimming at V came to 2 bases and at J to 5 bases, leaving 8 bases not matched to a gene.

V and J are TRBV20-1 and TRBJ1-1; unclear D gene. This CDR3 contains 14 residues. The V end lost 2 bases, the J end lost 7 bases, and 17 bases lay between the germline ends. Germline CDR1 and CDR2: DFQATT and SNEGSKA (reference sequence). CDR3 loop: CSARTTDLKYEAFF. The CDR3 region has the DNA TGCAGTGCTAGAACCACCGACCTGAAATATGAAGCTTTCTTT.

The chain couples TRBV5-5 to TRBJ1-5; D is unresolved. Germline V lookup: CDR1 SGHKS, CDR2 YYEKEE (reference sequence). CDR3 length equals 15 residues. V was pared by 1 base and J by 3 bases, with 11 bases between. CDR3 sequence (DNA): TGTGCCAGCAGCTTGACACCGGATTTCAATCAGCCCCAGCATTTT. Translating it yields CASSLTPDFNQPQHF.

This clonotype turned up a few times. Given a much more abundant clone one base away, this may be a read error. V usage is TRBV29-1 and J usage is TRBJ2-7, with TRBD1 as a possible D gene (5 bases). V lost 7 bases, J lost 1 base, and 11 bases lay in between. Germline V gives CDR1 SQVTM, CDR2 ANQGSEA. CDR3 length: 12 amino acids. The chain's CDR3 is CSAWGGSYEQYF. The CDR3 bases are TGCAGCGCCTGGGGCGGATCCTACGAGCAGTACTTC.

Concerning this clonotype itself: At one of its ends the junction is not consistent with the germline gene, which may arise from a read error. V usage is TRBV2 and J usage is TRBJ1-4; D unresolved. The CDR3 runs to 12 residues. Germline values: CDR1 SNHLY, CDR2 FYNNEI. Here the CDR3 reads CASTESNEKLFF. The CDR3 coding sequence is TGTGCCAGCACTGAATCGAATGAAAAACTGTTTTTT.

The chain carries TRBV2 and TRBJ1-1; TRBD1 might be the D (5 bases). V was shortened by 6 bases and J by 2 bases, with 16 bases between the two germline ends. The CDR3 is 15 amino acids. Germline V CDR1 and CDR2: SNHLY, FYNNEI. The CDR3: CASRFRGPQNTEAFF. The CDR3 region has the DNA TGTGCCAGCAGGTTCCGGGGCCCCCAAAACACTGAAGCTTTCTTT.

There are many counts of this clonotype. The gene calls are TRBV11-2 and TRBJ1-1, with unresolved D. This CDR3 region has 13 residues. Trimming took off 4 bases at V and 0 bases at J, with 6 bases between the two ends. Germline loops: CDR1 SGHAT, CDR2 FQNNGV. Written as DNA, the CDR3 is TGTGCCAGCAGCTCGGAGCTGAACACTGAAGCTTTCTTT. This codes for CASSSELNTEAFF. Together with reference TRBV11-2 and TRBJ1-1, the CDR3 gives the full variable domain: EAGVAQSPRYKIIEKRQSVAFWCNPISGHATLYWYQQILGQGPKLLIQFQNNGVVDDSQLPKDRFSAERLKGVDSTLKIQPAKLEDSAVYLCASSSELNTEAFFGQGTRLTVV.

V usage is TRBV11-2 and J usage is TRBJ2-7; D may be TRBD1 (5 bases). The CDR3 contains 15 residues. CDR1 and CDR2 (germline): SGHAT, FQNNGV. Trimming left V 6 bases short and J 2 bases short, with 17 bases between. As DNA, the CDR3 is TGTGCCAGCAGAAAGTTGGGGCAGGGCGCCTACGAGCAGTACTTC. Its translation is CASRKLGQGAYEQYF.